The T cell receptor (beta chain) described here comes from a study of patients and donors after allogeneic stem cell transplantation. From the RT-PCR reads, TCRdb called clonotypes with MiXCR, one entry per CDR3 protein. This sample has more than 850,000 distinct CDR3 sequences, with about a sixth found just once. This clonotype occurred a few times. CDR3 length equals 12 residues. With 5 bases removed from V and 7 bases from J, the gap between germline ends came to 9 bases. Germline-derived CDR1 and CDR2 are SGDLS and YYNGEE. Material: blood, either unsorted or a sorted T cell fraction (not recorded which). The chain is built from TRBV9 and TRBJ2-2, with unresolved D. This receptor was taken from a human donor who was either an allogeneic HSCT recipient or a stem cell or donor lymphocyte infusion donor (not recorded which). It is not recorded whose cells these are; they may come from a transplant donor. CDR3 sequence reads: CASRGDHGELFF. In DNA form, the CDR3 reads TGTGCCAGCAGAGGAGATCACGGGGAGCTGTTTTTT. Looking up the rest from reference TRBV9 and TRBJ2-2 gives the full variable domain: DSGVTQTPKHLITATGQRVTLRCSPRSGDLSVYWYQQSLDQGLQFLIQYYNGEERAKGNILERFSAQQFPDLHSELNLSSLELGDSALYFCASRGDHGELFFGEGSRLTVL.